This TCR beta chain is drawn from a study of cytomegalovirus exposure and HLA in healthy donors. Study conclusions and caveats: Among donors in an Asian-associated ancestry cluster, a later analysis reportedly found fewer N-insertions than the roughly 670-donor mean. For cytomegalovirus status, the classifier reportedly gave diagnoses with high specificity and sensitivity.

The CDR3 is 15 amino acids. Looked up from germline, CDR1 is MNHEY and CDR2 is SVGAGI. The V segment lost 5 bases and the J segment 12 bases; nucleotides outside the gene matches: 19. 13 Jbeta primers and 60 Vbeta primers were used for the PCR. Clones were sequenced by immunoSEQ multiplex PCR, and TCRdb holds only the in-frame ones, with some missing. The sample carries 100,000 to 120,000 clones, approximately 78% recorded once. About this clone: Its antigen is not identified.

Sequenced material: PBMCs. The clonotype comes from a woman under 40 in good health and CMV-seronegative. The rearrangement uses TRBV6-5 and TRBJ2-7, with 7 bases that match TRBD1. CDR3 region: CASSTSRAGFWDRYF. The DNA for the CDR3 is TGTGCCAGCAGTACCTCGCGGGCGGGTTTTTGGGACAGGTACTTC.